A single sample gave rise to the 15 T cell receptor beta chains below, sequenced in a study of response to subunit inactivated influenza vaccine. TCRdb used MiXCR to reprocess the RT-PCR reads, holding one entry per CDR3 protein. Here the sample spans about 180,000 distinct CDR3 sequences, around 9% being singletons. Sequencing was performed on non-naive T cells sorted from PBMCs, taken on the day of vaccination. The receptors stem from a man aged 50 to 60 who received an inactivated influenza vaccine.

This clonotype was seen many times. V gene TRBV20-1 combines with J gene TRBJ2-7; perhaps D is TRBD1 or TRBD2 (5 bases each). The CDR3 has 14 residues. Trimming left V 4 bases short and J 0 bases short, with 13 bases between. Germline V gene sequence: CDR1 DFQATT, CDR2 SNEGSKA (reference sequence). CDR3 amino acids: CSANLGPSSYEQYF. In DNA, the CDR3 is TGCAGTGCTAACCTGGGACCCAGCTCCTACGAGCAGTACTTC.

Ten or more counts support this clonotype. V and J are TRBV7-2 and TRBJ2-1; D possibly corresponds to TRBD2 (6 bases). The CDR3 extends over 15 amino acids. Trimming cost V 5 bases and J 5 bases, with 16 bases left between them. The germline V gene has CDR1 SGHTA and CDR2 FQGNSA. The CDR3 sequence: CASSGRSSGHNEQFF. The CDR3 region has the DNA TGTGCCAGCAGCGGCCGGAGTAGCGGCCACAATGAGCAGTTCTTC. The full variable domain, with the rest looked up from reference TRBV7-2 and TRBJ2-1, is GAGVSQSPSNKVTEKGKDVELRCDPISGHTALYWYRQSLGQGLEFLIYFQGNSAPDKSGLPSDRFSAERTGGSVSTLTIQRTQQEDSAVYLCASSGRSSGHNEQFFGPGTRLTVL.

This clonotype was observed a handful of times. The rearrangement uses TRBV6-2 or TRBV6-3 and TRBJ2-3; D is possibly TRBD2 (6 bases). Germline CDR1 and CDR2: MNHEY and SVGEGT. The V end was cut by 2 bases, the J end by 2 bases, with 11 bases between. The CDR3 has 15 residues. CDR3 nucleotides: TGTGCCAGCAGTTACGTTGGCGGGAACACAGATACGCAGTATTTT. This sequence encodes CASSYVGGNTDTQYF.

The sample holds a few counts of this clonotype. This chain uses TRBV12-3 or TRBV12-4 with TRBJ2-1; D might be TRBD2 (6 bases). V gave up 7 bases and J gave up 9 bases, with 19 bases separating them. The CDR3 loop spans 14 amino acids. CDR3 residues: CASTPREIYGEQFF. In nucleotides, the CDR3 is TGTGCCAGCACCCCTCGGGAGATCTACGGTGAGCAGTTCTTC.

V gene TRBV5-1 combines with J gene TRBJ2-3; 10 bases agree with TRBD2. CDR1 and CDR2 (germline): SGHRS, YFSETQ. This CDR3 comprises 16 residues. After removal of 4 bases from V and 0 bases from J, the junction contained 5 bases not matched to a gene. CDR3 coding DNA: TGCGCCAGCAGCCAAGGACTAGCGGATAGCACAGATACGCAGTATTTT. Translation gives CASSQGLADSTDTQYF.

This clonotype came up a few times. This chain links TRBV6-2 or TRBV6-3 with TRBJ1-5; D unresolved. Trimming left V 0 bases short and J 0 bases short, with 12 bases between. Germline lookup yields CDR1 MNHEY and CDR2 SVGEGT. CDR3 size: 17 residues. The CDR3 is CASSYSMTGYSNQPQHF. CDR3 in DNA: TGTGCCAGCAGTTACTCGATGACGGGTTATAGCAATCAGCCCCAGCATTTT.

The J gene is TRBJ2-7, the V gene TRBV6-1, with 8 bases that match TRBD2. CDR1 is MNHNS, CDR2 SASEGT, per germline. The CDR3 runs to 16 residues. The V gene end was trimmed by 1 base and the J gene end by 4 bases; junction bases not matched to a gene: 9. CDR3 in amino acids: CASSEVALAGSYEQYF. The CDR3 DNA reads as TGTGCCAGCAGTGAAGTTGCCTTAGCGGGATCGTACGAGCAGTACTTC.

In its sample, this clonotype was seen many times. The rearrangement links TRBV29-1 to TRBJ1-1; D unclear. CDR1 SQVTM and CDR2 ANQGSEA come from the germline V gene. CDR3 size: 11 residues. The V end was cut by 4 bases, the J end by 7 bases, with 10 bases between. The chain's CDR3 is CSVGRRDEAFF. As DNA, the CDR3 is TGCAGCGTTGGCAGGAGGGATGAAGCTTTCTTT.

This clonotype was seen repeatedly, ten times or more. The V and J genes are TRBV4-3 and TRBJ2-2, with TRBD2 identical over 12 bases. V lost 0 bases, J lost 5 bases, and 10 bases stayed unmatched. CDR1 is LGHNA and CDR2 is YSLEER in the germline V gene. This CDR3 contains 19 residues. The CDR3 DNA follows: TGCGCCAGCAGCCAAGATCCTCTTACTAGCGGGGGGCGGACCGGGGAGCTGTTTTTT. Protein: CASSQDPLTSGGRTGELFF.

This clonotype has more than one count but fewer than ten. V gene TRBV7-9 combines with J gene TRBJ2-7, with D hard to call. V lost 2 bases to trimming and J lost 0 bases, with 11 bases between them. Germline V gene sequence: CDR1 SEHNR, CDR2 FQNEAQ (reference sequence). The CDR3 runs to 15 residues. The CDR3 reads CASSLLGSISYEQYF. For the CDR3, the DNA is TGTGCCAGCAGCTTATTGGGGTCGATCTCCTACGAGCAGTACTTC.

The genes are TRBV7-9 and TRBJ1-2, with D perhaps matching TRBD1 (6 bases). V was cut by 4 bases and J by 6 bases, with 12 bases left in between. The length of the CDR3 is 13 residues. Germline V gene data show CDR1 as SEHNR and CDR2 as FQNEAQ (reference sequence). CDR3 in amino acids: CASSSYNRDGYTF. DNA for the CDR3: TGTGCCAGCAGCTCATACAACAGGGATGGCTACACCTTC.

The chain couples TRBV7-2 to TRBJ2-1, with 12 bases lining up with TRBD2. This CDR3 region has 16 residues. The germline V gene has CDR1 SGHTA and CDR2 FQGNSA. V lost 2 bases, J lost 4 bases, and 3 bases stayed unmatched. Here the CDR3 DNA reads TGTGCCAGCAGCTTACGGACTAGCGGGATATACAATGAGCAGTTCTTC. This translates into CASSLRTSGIYNEQFF.

J is TRBJ1-1 and V is TRBV28, with 8 bases that match TRBD1. The CDR3 length is 14 residues. With 5 bases clipped from V and 7 bases from J, the junction kept 9 bases outside the gene matches. Germline V CDR1 and CDR2: MDHEN, SYDVKM. The CDR3 region is CASSPWVQGGEAFF. The CDR3 DNA reads as TGTGCCAGCAGTCCATGGGTACAGGGGGGTGAAGCTTTCTTT.

This clonotype came up many times. The chain recombines TRBV21-1 with TRBJ2-7; no check of the table's D call, TRBD1, against the DNA was made. TRBV21-1 is a documented pseudogene. The CDR3 length is 15 residues. The CDR3 DNA reads as TGTGCCAGCAGCAATATTGGGACAGGATGTTGCGAGCAGTACTTC. Residues: CASSNIGTGCCEQYF.

The gene calls are TRBV7-2 and TRBJ1-5; D call uncertain. Germline CDR1 and CDR2: SGHTA and FQGNSA. The CDR3 is made up of 17 amino acids. The V and J ends lost 1 base and 1 base respectively, with 14 bases between them. CDR3 loop: CASSLGGGHPSNQPQHF. CDR3 coding DNA: TGTGCCAGCAGCTTAGGGGGTGGCCACCCAAGCAATCAGCCCCAGCATTTT. The entire variable domain, with the rest obtained from reference TRBV7-2 and TRBJ1-5, is as follows: GAGVSQSPSNKVTEKGKDVELRCDPISGHTALYWYRQSLGQGLEFLIYFQGNSAPDKSGLPSDRFSAERTGGSVSTLTIQRTQQEDSAVYLCASSLGGGHPSNQPQHFGDGTRLSIL.